This T cell receptor beta chain was sequenced in a study of blood T cell repertoires in COVID-19. Germline CDR1 and CDR2: DFQATT and SNEGSKA (reference sequence). J lost 6 bases, V lost 3 bases, and 7 bases had no gene match. The CDR3 runs to 13 residues. Some clones are missing from TCRdb's copy, which holds only in-frame ones; the method was immunoSEQ multiplex PCR. Of more than 110,000 clones detected, 60% to 80% appear once; the ten largest clones hold approximately 9%. Input material: peripheral blood. The chain links TRBV20-1 to TRBJ2-7; TRBD2 matches at 8 bases. This TCR was sampled from a woman in her forties or fifties with active or convalescent COVID-19. CDR3 sequence: CSASRTSRGEQYF. CDR3 DNA: TGCAGTGCTAGTAGGACTAGCAGGGGCGAGCAGTACTTC.